These 26 T cell receptor beta chains originate from one sample sequenced in a study of T cells after yellow fever vaccination. TCRdb redid the calling of the 5' RACE reads with MiXCR, one entry per CDR3 protein. The table records hundreds of thousands of distinct CDR3 sequences, roughly an eighth of them present only once. The starting material was CD4+ T cells sorted from PBMCs, obtained 15 days after the yellow fever booster vaccination. The receptors were gathered from a man aged 18-30 years who received the YFV17D yellow fever vaccine.

This clonotype has only a few counts. The rearrangement joins TRBV5-1 to TRBJ2-1; 11 positions match TRBD1. V was pared by 3 bases and J by 4 bases, with 3 bases of the junction left unmatched. CDR3 length equals 15 residues. CDR1 SGHRS and CDR2 YFSETQ come from the germline V gene. Here the CDR3 reads CASSSGTGGYNEQFF. In DNA, the CDR3 is TGCGCCAGCAGCTCCGGGACAGGGGGGTACAATGAGCAGTTCTTC.

The rearrangement joins TRBV27 to TRBJ2-1; 8 nucleotides align to TRBD2. The germline V gene has CDR1 MNHEY and CDR2 SMNVEV (reference sequence). V lost 4 bases, J lost 10 bases, and 9 bases stayed unmatched. The CDR3 is 14 amino acids. CDR3 DNA: TGTGCCAGCAGTTCGGGGACTAGGAGAGGCGAGCAGTTCTTC. Translation: CASSSGTRRGEQFF.

In this sample, this clonotype turned up a few times. The genes are TRBV12-3 or TRBV12-4 and TRBJ1-5; D possibly corresponds to TRBD1 (5 bases). This CDR3 has 15 amino acids. V shed 6 bases and J shed 1 base, with 13 bases lying between them. This CDR3 is CASSPSGASNQPQHF. The DNA of the CDR3 is TGTGCCAGCAGCCCCAGCGGGGCAAGCAATCAGCCCCAGCATTTT.

V and J are TRBV20-1 and TRBJ2-3, with 8 bases identical to TRBD2. The ends lost 3 bases at V and 0 bases at J; junction bases unmatched: 8. CDR3 length: 16 residues. Per germline, CDR1 DFQATT and CDR2 SNEGSKA (reference sequence). In DNA form, the CDR3 reads TGCAGTGCTAGTCAAGGCCTAGCGGGCAGCACAGATACGCAGTATTTT. This codes for CSASQGLAGSTDTQYF.

This clonotype occurred a few times. This chain uses TRBV12-3 or TRBV12-4 with TRBJ1-4; a weak D match, TRBD1 (6 bases). The CDR3 consists of 14 residues. V lost 7 bases, J lost 4 bases, and 13 bases lay in between. The CDR3 coding sequence is TGTGCCAGCAACACCGGACAGAATAATGAAAAACTGTTTTTT. Translation gives CASNTGQNNEKLFF.

This clonotype turned up a few times. J is TRBJ2-4 and V is TRBV29-1, with 11 bases lining up with TRBD2. After removal of 2 bases from V and 6 bases from J, the junction contained 0 bases not matched to a gene. Germline V gene sequence: CDR1 SQVTM, CDR2 ANQGSEA. This CDR3 has 13 residues. In nucleotides, the CDR3 is TGCAGCGTTGAAACTAGCGGGGGAAACATTCAGTACTTC. Translating it yields CSVETSGGNIQYF.

The table lists this clonotype with a few counts. V is TRBV25-1 and J is TRBJ1-2, with 7 bases identical to TRBD1. Germline values: CDR1 MGHDK, CDR2 SYGVNS. The CDR3 runs 15 residues. Trimming cost V 4 bases and J 2 bases; bases outside gene matches: 7. The CDR3 protein is CASSVTARGNYGYTF. CDR3 nucleotides: TGTGCCAGCAGTGTTACGGCCAGGGGGAACTATGGCTACACCTTC.

The gene calls are TRBV7-2 and TRBJ1-5, with a weak D call TRBD1 (5 bases). Per the germline V gene, CDR1 is SGHTA and CDR2 is FQGNSA. The CDR3 extends over 16 amino acids. With 4 bases removed from V and 0 bases from J, the gap between germline ends came to 13 bases. The CDR3 DNA is TGTGCCAGCAGCTATGACAGCCCTTATAGCAATCAGCCCCAGCATTTT. Translated: CASSYDSPYSNQPQHF.

The genes are TRBV7-9 and TRBJ2-5, with 10 bases fitting TRBD2. The CDR3 totals 18 residues. V lost 4 bases, J lost 5 bases, and 16 bases stayed unmatched. The germline V gene encodes CDR1 SEHNR and CDR2 FQNEAQ (reference sequence). The CDR3 spells CASSSPGHSGGISETQYF. Written as DNA, the CDR3 is TGTGCCAGCAGCTCCCCGGGGCATAGCGGGGGGATCTCGGAGACCCAGTACTTC.

V usage is TRBV6-1 and J usage is TRBJ2-1, with D perhaps being TRBD1 or TRBD2 (5 bases each). Germline-derived CDR1 and CDR2 are MNHNS and SASEGT. The CDR3 extends over 15 amino acids. V dropped 0 bases and J dropped 8 bases, with 14 bases sitting between them. CDR3 sequence: CASSEAAGRAHEQFF. The CDR3 nucleotides read TGTGCCAGCAGTGAAGCCGCGGGCAGGGCCCATGAGCAGTTCTTC.

This clonotype was recorded at least ten times. The V and J genes are TRBV7-3 and TRBJ2-5; a possible D gene is TRBD2 (5 bases). CDR1 is SGHTA, CDR2 FQGTGA, per germline. The CDR3 is 14 amino acids. V gave up 2 bases and J gave up 3 bases, with 10 bases separating them. CDR3 in amino acids: CASSLDRGKETQYF. CDR3 sequence (DNA): TGTGCCAGCAGCTTAGATCGGGGTAAAGAGACCCAGTACTTC.

This clonotype was counted only a few times. The chain couples TRBV7-9 to TRBJ2-5; TRBD2 is a possible D gene (5 bases). Germline-derived CDR1 and CDR2 are SEHNR and FQNEAQ (reference sequence). V was shortened by 8 bases and J by 4 bases, with 11 bases between the two germline ends. The CDR3 is 12 residues long. The CDR3 is CASEGRSETQYF. DNA of the CDR3: TGTGCCAGCGAGGGCAGGTCAGAGACCCAGTACTTC. The whole variable domain, filled in from reference TRBV7-9 and TRBJ2-5, reads DTGVSQNPRHKITKRGQNVTFRCDPISEHNRLYWYRQTLGQGPEFLTYFQNEAQLEKSRLLSDRFSAERPKGSFSTLEIQRTEQGDSAMYLCASEGRSETQYFGPGTRLLVL.

This clonotype was recorded a few times. This chain joins TRBV5-1 and TRBJ2-3; 7 nucleotides align to TRBD2. The V segment lost 6 bases and the J segment 2 bases; nucleotides outside the gene matches: 6. The CDR3 runs to 14 residues. Germline CDR1 is SGHRS and CDR2 is YFSETQ. The CDR3, as DNA: TGCGCCAGCATGGGCGGGGGAGTCACAGATACGCAGTATTTT. Protein: CASMGGGVTDTQYF.

The CDR3 sequence is CSALSDQQETQYF. The CDR3 nucleotides are TGCAGTGCCCTATCGGATCAACAAGAGACCCAGTACTTC. The chain links TRBV20-1 to TRBJ2-5; D is uncertain. Looked up from germline, CDR1 is DFQATT and CDR2 is SNEGSKA (reference sequence). The V and J ends lost 6 bases and 2 bases respectively, with 13 bases between them. The CDR3 has 13 amino acids.

This chain uses TRBV19 with TRBJ1-2, with 7 bases that match TRBD1. The CDR3 has 14 residues. Germline trimming cut 7 bases from V and 2 bases from J; bases unmatched to any gene: 7. Germline values: CDR1 LNHDA, CDR2 SQIVND (reference sequence). The CDR3 DNA sequence: TGTGCCAGTACCGGGACAGTGCTGAACTATGGCTACACCTTC. As protein: CASTGTVLNYGYTF.

Concerning this clonotype itself: At one of its ends the junction is not consistent with the germline gene, which may arise from a read error. The chain is built from TRBV5-1 and TRBJ2-7; D not certain. The CDR3 loop spans 13 amino acids. Germline V gene data show CDR1 as SGHRS and CDR2 as YFSETQ. CDR3 in amino acids: CASSLAVSYEQYF. The CDR3 coding sequence is TGCGCCAGCAGTTTGGCAGTCTCCTACGAGCAGTACTTC. Looking up the rest from reference TRBV5-1 and TRBJ2-7 gives the full variable domain: KAGVTQTPRYLIKTRGQQVTLSCSPISGHRSVSWYQQTPGQGLQFLFEYFSETQRNKGNFPGRFSGRQFSNSRSEMNVSTLELGDSALYLCASSLAVSYEQYFGPGTRLTVT.

The chain has TRBV28 and TRBJ1-2, with unresolved D. Germline-derived CDR1 and CDR2 are MDHEN and SYDVKM. This CDR3 is 13 amino acids long. The V gene lost 4 bases and the J gene lost 8 bases, with 14 bases spanning the gap. The DNA of the CDR3 is TGTGCCAGCAGTTCCAGGTTGGGAGCCGGCTACACCTTC. It encodes CASSSRLGAGYTF.

The J gene is TRBJ2-1, the V gene TRBV14, with no clear D. From germline, CDR1 is SGHDN and CDR2 FVKESK. V dropped 4 bases and J dropped 3 bases, with 7 bases sitting between them. The CDR3 is made up of 13 amino acids. The CDR3 loop is CASSPLDYNEQFF. DNA of the CDR3: TGTGCCAGCAGCCCTCTAGACTACAATGAGCAGTTCTTC.

This chain uses TRBV15 with TRBJ2-3; D not resolved. Germline V gene data show CDR1 as LNHNV and CDR2 as YYDKDF (reference sequence). With 10 bases removed from V and 6 bases from J, the gap between germline ends came to 14 bases. The CDR3 consists of 12 residues. The CDR3 region is CAIRTSADTQYF. CDR3 DNA sequence: TGTGCCATAAGGACCAGCGCCGATACGCAGTATTTT.

This clonotype was found a few times. A junction boundary mismatches the germline segment, possibly from a read error. The chain joins TRBV7-9 to TRBJ2-4; D remains ambiguous. This CDR3 has 8 residues. Germline V lookup: CDR1 SEHNR, CDR2 FQNEAQ (reference sequence). CDR3 residues: CASSLSNF. The CDR3, as DNA: TGTGCCAGCAGCTTATCAAACTTC.

V is TRBV5-1 and J is TRBJ2-3; D might be TRBD1 or TRBD2, each matching 6 bases. The V end lost 4 bases, the J end lost 4 bases, and 16 bases lay between the germline ends. CDR1 is SGHRS and CDR2 is YFSETQ in the germline V gene. The CDR3 has 15 residues. CDR3 sequence (DNA): TGCGCCAGCAGCCGCCCCGGGGGCCGTCCAGATACGCAGTATTTT. Translation: CASSRPGGRPDTQYF.

In its sample, this clonotype was seen a few times. The chain employs TRBV4-3 and TRBJ1-1; tentative D call: TRBD1 (5 bases). The V gene lost 0 bases and the J gene lost 1 base, with 15 bases spanning the gap. The CDR3 spans 17 residues. Germline V CDR1 and CDR2: LGHNA, YSLEER. The CDR3 reads CASSQESGQLENTEAFF. As DNA, the CDR3 is TGCGCCAGCAGCCAAGAGTCCGGACAATTAGAGAACACTGAAGCTTTCTTT.

This clonotype was recorded a few times. V is TRBV6-5 and J is TRBJ1-5; D gene uncertain. The CDR3 has 15 amino acids. The V gene lost 7 bases and the J gene lost 0 bases, with 13 bases spanning the gap. CDR1 and CDR2 from the germline V gene are MNHEY and SVGAGI. The CDR3 bases are TGTGCCAGCAAGCCGAACGGAGATAGCAATCAGCCCCAGCATTTT. Its translation: CASKPNGDSNQPQHF.

This chain uses TRBV20-1 with TRBJ2-7, with TRBD1 matching 11 bases. The germline gives CDR1 DFQATT, CDR2 SNEGSKA (reference sequence). The CDR3 is 13 residues long. V was clipped by 7 bases and J by 2 bases; unmatched bases: 4. CDR3 amino acids: CSVPGQGAYEQYF. In DNA, the CDR3 is TGCAGTGTCCCGGGACAGGGGGCCTACGAGCAGTACTTC.

There are a few counts of this clonotype. The J gene is TRBJ2-1, the V gene TRBV4-1; D is possibly TRBD1 (6 bases). V dropped 3 bases and J dropped 0 bases, with 15 bases sitting between them. CDR1 MGHRA and CDR2 YSYEKL come from the germline V gene. The CDR3 is 17 residues long. CDR3 bases: TGCGCCAGCAGCCAGGACAGACTTGCTAGCTCCTACAATGAGCAGTTCTTC. Translation: CASSQDRLASSYNEQFF.

J is TRBJ2-7 and V is TRBV18; D is perhaps TRBD1 (6 bases). The V end lost 1 base, the J end lost 3 bases, and 13 bases lay between the germline ends. Per germline, CDR1 KGHSH and CDR2 LQKENI. The CDR3 contains 15 residues. The CDR3: CASSPQTGTLYEQYV. CDR3 in DNA: TGTGCCAGCTCACCACAAACCGGGACACTCTACGAGCAGTACGTC.